The present T cell receptor beta chain was sequenced within a study of blood T cell repertoires in COVID-19. Study-level information: Samples representing acute and convalescent COVID-19 were sourced from the United States, Italy and Spain. T cells, B-cell-depleted T cells, or PBMCs supplied cDNA or gDNA.

Measured with immunoSEQ multiplex PCR; TCRdb has only the in-frame clones, and not every one. The sample lists about 500,000 clones, roughly nine tenths occurring once. Trimming removed 7 bases from V and 0 bases from J, with 21 bases in between. The CDR3 consists of 18 residues. Material: peripheral blood. The chain uses TRBV23-1 and TRBJ1-4, with TRBD1 as a possible D gene (5 bases). Being an ORF, TRBV23-1 has a function that is uncertain. The receptor was derived from a man between 18 and 29 years old with COVID-19, enrolled during active disease. The CDR3 DNA is TGCGCCAGCACCTCCGGAGGGGACGCCGTTGCAACTAATGAAAAACTGTTTTTT. Residues: CASTSGGDAVATNEKLFF.